This T cell receptor (beta chain) emerged from a study of T cell responses to AZD1222 COVID-19 vaccine. Study-level points and caveats: Nearly half of the spike-specific TCRs reportedly recognize variant regions that carry no mutations. It should be noted that donors were predominantly white British and more often female, and clonal diversity was possibly underestimated. Baseline seropositives among AZD1222 recipients totaled only five to seven.

About this clone: As yet, its antigen is unknown.

Assay: immunoSEQ multiplex PCR; the TCRdb copy retains only in-frame clones and omits some. The sample lists under 140,000 clones, about nine tenths seen once, with about 8.3% in the top ten. Trimming at V came to 0 bases and at J to 6 bases, leaving 5 bases not matched to a gene. The CDR3 extends over 14 amino acids. Per the germline V gene, CDR1 is MGHRA and CDR2 is YSYEKL. The sample here was peripheral blood, taken on day 0 of AZD1222 vaccination. This chain connects TRBV4-1 to TRBJ2-7; 7 nucleotides match TRBD1. The receptor was isolated from an adult in good health. CDR3 in DNA: TGCGCCAGCAGCCAAGACCGAGGGGGCTCCGAGCAGTACTTC. The encoded protein is CASSQDRGGSEQYF.